The next 19 T cell receptor beta chains were all read from a single sample in a study of cytomegalovirus exposure and HLA in healthy donors. With 60 Vbeta and 13 Jbeta primers, the PCR was carried out. The data were produced by immunoSEQ multiplex PCR, yet TCRdb's version contains in-frame clones alone and is incomplete. The sample has approximately 120,000 clones; the top ten hold about 2.2%. The sequencing sample was made of PBMCs. Receptor source: a man aged 40-55 years in good health and CMV-seronegative.

The V and J genes are TRBV5-1 and TRBJ1-3; D remains ambiguous. Trimming shortened V by 4 bases and J by 4 bases, and 18 bases separated the two germline ends. The CDR3 is 16 amino acids. Germline-derived CDR1 and CDR2 are SGHRS and YFSETQ. CDR3 nucleotide sequence: TGCGCCAGCAGCCAGGACTCTACCGTAAGGGGAAACACCATATATTTT. It yields the protein CASSQDSTVRGNTIYF.

The chain is built from TRBV10-1 and TRBJ1-1, with no clear D. Germline loops: CDR1 WNHNN, CDR2 SYGVQD (reference sequence). Trimming left V 0 bases short and J 3 bases short, with 8 bases between. The CDR3 loop spans 14 amino acids. The CDR3 nucleotides are TGCGCCAGCAGTGAGTCGGGGAGGGACACTGAAGCTTTCTTT. Encoded protein: CASSESGRDTEAFF.

This chain uses TRBV27 with TRBJ2-1, with a tentative D call TRBD1 (5 bases). This CDR3 is 15 amino acids long. V was pared by 3 bases and J by 4 bases, with 13 bases between. The germline V gene encodes CDR1 MNHEY and CDR2 SMNVEV (reference sequence). CDR3 protein: CASSLSRDPYNEQFF. In DNA, the CDR3 is TGTGCCAGCAGTTTGAGCAGGGATCCTTACAATGAGCAGTTCTTC.

V is TRBV27 and J is TRBJ2-7; D might be TRBD2 (5 bases). Germline CDR1 reads MNHEY; CDR2 reads SMNVEV (reference sequence). The CDR3 is 22 residues long. V was shortened by 2 bases and J by 0 bases, with 32 bases between the two germline ends. Here the CDR3 reads CASSLRPSRPPPFRGSSYEQYF. CDR3 DNA: TGTGCCAGCAGTTTACGCCCTTCCAGGCCGCCGCCCTTTCGTGGGAGCTCCTACGAGCAGTACTTC.

The chain employs TRBV6-5 and TRBJ2-2; 8 bases are a match to TRBD1. The CDR3 extends over 16 amino acids. Germline assignment: CDR1 MNHEY and CDR2 SVGAGI. The ends lost 1 base at V and 5 bases at J; junction bases unmatched: 6. The CDR3, as DNA: TGTGCCAGCAGTTACTTCCAGGGGGCGAGGACCGGGGAGCTGTTTTTT. It specifies CASSYFQGARTGELFF.

The chain links TRBV4-3 to TRBJ2-7, with TRBD1 matching over 9 bases. Germline values: CDR1 LGHNA, CDR2 YSLEER. The trim removed 0 bases at V and 7 bases at J, leaving 10 bases unmatched. CDR3 length: 16 amino acids. The CDR3 sequence is CASSQDSGQGLREQYF. DNA for the CDR3: TGCGCCAGCAGCCAAGATTCTGGACAGGGGTTGCGGGAGCAGTACTTC.

The V gene is TRBV7-9, the J gene TRBJ1-5; the match to TRBD1 covers 8 bases. CDR1 is SEHNR, CDR2 FQNEAQ, per germline (reference sequence). The V segment lost 1 base and the J segment 2 bases; nucleotides outside the gene matches: 7. CDR3 length: 17 amino acids. CDR3 residues: CASSLVAGTGGNQPQHF. CDR3 nucleotides: TGTGCCAGCAGCTTAGTTGCTGGGACAGGAGGCAATCAGCCCCAGCATTTT.

This chain uses TRBV27 with TRBJ2-7, with TRBD1 matching 9 bases. The CDR3 extends over 17 amino acids. The germline gives CDR1 MNHEY, CDR2 SMNVEV (reference sequence). V was clipped by 3 bases and J by 1 base; unmatched bases: 10. This chain's CDR3 is CASSFLGQGTYSYEQYF. In nucleotides, the CDR3 is TGTGCCAGCAGTTTTTTGGGACAGGGTACTTATTCCTACGAGCAGTACTTC.

This sequence joins TRBV10-3 and TRBJ1-4; 11 positions agree with TRBD1. CDR3 length equals 17 residues. The trim removed 4 bases at V and 2 bases at J, leaving 6 bases unmatched. Germline assignment: CDR1 ENHRY and CDR2 SYGVKD. CDR3 nucleotides: TGTGCCATCAGTGCGGGACAGGGGGTTAAGACTAATGAAAAACTGTTTTTT. Amino acids: CAISAGQGVKTNEKLFF.

The J gene is TRBJ1-1, the V gene TRBV25-1; 7 bases are a match to TRBD1. The CDR3 is made up of 16 amino acids. CDR1 and CDR2 from the germline V gene are MGHDK and SYGVNS. J lost 3 bases, V lost 5 bases, and 12 bases had no gene match. CDR3 protein: CASSSPSRGTDTEAFF. The DNA for the CDR3 is TGTGCCAGCAGTTCCCCCTCCAGAGGGACAGACACTGAAGCTTTCTTT.

The chain carries TRBV30 and TRBJ1-6; possible D gene TRBD1, 6 bases. Germline V gene sequence: CDR1 GTSNPN, CDR2 SVGIG (reference sequence). Trimming removed 3 bases at V and 8 bases at J, with 8 bases between. The CDR3 is 12 amino acids. The chain's CDR3 is CAWRQGHSPLHF. As DNA, the CDR3 is TGTGCCTGGAGACAGGGTCATTCACCCCTCCACTTT.

This chain links TRBV28 with TRBJ2-3, with D perhaps TRBD1 (5 bases). Germline loops: CDR1 MDHEN, CDR2 SYDVKM. The CDR3 consists of 15 residues. Deletions cut 4 bases from V and 6 bases from J, with 17 bases between. The DNA of the CDR3 is TGTGCCAGCAGTTCACCGGCACAACAGGCCGATACGCAGTATTTT. Translated: CASSSPAQQADTQYF.

The rearrangement links TRBV10-1 to TRBJ1-4; TRBD1 aligns across 10 bases. CDR1 and CDR2 (germline): WNHNN, SYGVQD (reference sequence). The CDR3 totals 18 residues. V lost 7 bases to trimming and J lost 0 bases; unmatched junction nucleotides: 11. CDR3 sequence: CASKPDRGRGSTNEKLFF. Written as DNA, the CDR3 is TGCGCCAGCAAACCGGACAGGGGGAGAGGGTCAACTAATGAAAAACTGTTTTTT.

The V and J genes are TRBV11-2 and TRBJ2-5, with D hard to call. V was clipped by 4 bases and J by 4 bases, with 4 bases between them. The CDR3 spans 11 residues. Per the germline V gene, CDR1 is SGHAT and CDR2 is FQNNGV. CDR3 in amino acids: CASSSSETQYF. In DNA form, the CDR3 reads TGTGCCAGCAGCTCCTCAGAGACCCAGTACTTC.

The J gene is TRBJ2-2, the V gene TRBV10-3; 8 bases agree with TRBD2. Germline values: CDR1 ENHRY, CDR2 SYGVKD. Trimming took 7 bases from V and 3 from J; bases not matched to a gene: 10. CDR3 length equals 16 residues. Here the CDR3 reads CAIKRGGDFYTGELFF. For the CDR3, the DNA is TGTGCCATCAAACGGGGGGGGGATTTTTACACCGGGGAGCTGTTTTTT.

The rearrangement links TRBV6-1 to TRBJ1-2, with 7 bases aligning to TRBD1. This CDR3 has 13 residues. V trimming: 6 bases; J trimming: 2 bases; junction bases outside the gene matches: 3. In germline, CDR1 is MNHNS, CDR2 SASEGT. This CDR3 reads CASREQGNYGYTF. The DNA of the CDR3 is TGTGCCAGCAGAGAACAGGGGAACTATGGCTACACCTTC.

The chain carries TRBV7-9 and TRBJ1-1, with D maybe TRBD1 (5 bases). Trimming cost V 1 base and J 2 bases, with 8 bases left between them. CDR1 is SEHNR and CDR2 is FQNEAQ in the germline V gene (reference sequence). The CDR3 spans 14 residues. CDR3 amino acids: CASSLGQPNTEAFF. The CDR3 nucleotides are TGTGCCAGCAGCTTAGGACAGCCTAACACTGAAGCTTTCTTT.

The chain uses TRBV7-9 and TRBJ2-2, with a possible D match to TRBD1 (5 bases). The V end lost 6 bases, the J end lost 0 bases, and 8 bases lay between the germline ends. Germline CDR1 is SEHNR and CDR2 is FQNEAQ (reference sequence). This CDR3 has 14 amino acids. The CDR3, as DNA: TGTGCCAGCAGGACAGATGCGAACACCGGGGAGCTGTTTTTT. Its protein is CASRTDANTGELFF.

This rearrangement joins TRBV18 to TRBJ2-7, with 12 bases that match TRBD1. This CDR3 is 15 amino acids long. The V gene's germline CDR1 is KGHSH and CDR2 LQKENI. After removal of 2 bases from V and 6 bases from J, the junction contained 5 bases not matched to a gene. The CDR3 DNA sequence: TGTGCCAGCTCACCAATGGGACAGGGGGCCGTCGAGCAGTACTTC. Its translation: CASSPMGQGAVEQYF. Looking up the rest from reference TRBV18 and TRBJ2-7 gives the full variable domain: NAGVMQNPRHLVRRRGQEARLRCSPMKGHSHVYWYRQLPEEGLKFMVYLQKENIIDESGMPKERFSAEFPKEGPSILRIQQVVRGDSAAYFCASSPMGQGAVEQYFGPGTRLTVT.